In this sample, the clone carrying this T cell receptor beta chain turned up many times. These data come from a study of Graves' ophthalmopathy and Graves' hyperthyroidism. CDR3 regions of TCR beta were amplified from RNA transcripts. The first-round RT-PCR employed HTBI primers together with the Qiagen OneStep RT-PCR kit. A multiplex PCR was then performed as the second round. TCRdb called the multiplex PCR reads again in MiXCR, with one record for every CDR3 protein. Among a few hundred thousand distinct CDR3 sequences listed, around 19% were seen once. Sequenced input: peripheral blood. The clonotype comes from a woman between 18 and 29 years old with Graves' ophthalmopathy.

The DNA of the CDR3 is TGTGCCACCAGTGGCAGGCTCCCGGGAGGGGCCAACGTCCTGACTTTC. It specifies CATSGRLPGGANVLTF. The chain is built from TRBV24-1 and TRBJ2-6, with D possibly TRBD2 on 5 matching bases. Germline V CDR1 and CDR2: KGHDR, SFDVKD. V was cut by 5 bases and J by 4 bases, with 14 bases left in between. This CDR3 is 16 amino acids long.